This entry is about one T cell receptor (beta chain). The sample originates from a study of blood T cell repertoires in COVID-19. In the study overall: The analysed material was cDNA or gDNA that came from T cells, B-cell-depleted T cells, or PBMCs.

Per the study methods: How many nucleated cells were present was estimated from reference gene primer amplification. Here immunoSEQ multiplex PCR was the method, and the copy in TCRdb shows in-frame clones only, minus some. For V, J and clone size, that table is used; D and trimming come from the DNA. The sample lists 73,000 or so clones, more than 85% occurring once. This CDR3 is built from 17 residues. The germline gives CDR1 LGHDT, CDR2 YNNKEL (reference sequence). Trimming cost V 2 bases and J 0 bases, with 16 bases left between them. The chain carries TRBV3-1 (or the pseudogene TRBV3-2) and TRBJ1-2; D remains ambiguous. Sample: peripheral blood. The receptor was isolated from a human donor with active COVID-19. The donor label of this sample is uncertain. The CDR3 loop reads CASSQYSGSLANYGYTF. CDR3 DNA sequence: TGTGCCAGCAGCCAATACAGCGGGAGCTTGGCTAACTATGGCTACACCTTC.